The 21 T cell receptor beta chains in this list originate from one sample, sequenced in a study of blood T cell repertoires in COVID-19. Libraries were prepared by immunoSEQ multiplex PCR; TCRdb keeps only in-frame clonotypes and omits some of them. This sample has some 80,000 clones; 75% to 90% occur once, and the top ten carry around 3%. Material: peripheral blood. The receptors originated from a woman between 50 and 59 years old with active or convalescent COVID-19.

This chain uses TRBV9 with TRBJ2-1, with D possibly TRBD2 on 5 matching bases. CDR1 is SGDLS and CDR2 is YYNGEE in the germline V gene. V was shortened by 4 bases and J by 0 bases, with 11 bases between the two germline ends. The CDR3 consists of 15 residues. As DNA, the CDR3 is TGTGCCAGCAGCCCAAGGGAGAGCTCCTACAATGAGCAGTTCTTC. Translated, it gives CASSPRESSYNEQFF.

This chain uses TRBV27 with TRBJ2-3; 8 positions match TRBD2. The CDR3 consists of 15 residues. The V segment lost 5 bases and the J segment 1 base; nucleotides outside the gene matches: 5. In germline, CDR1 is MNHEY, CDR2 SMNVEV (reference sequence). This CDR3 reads CASSLRGLGTDTQYF. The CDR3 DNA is TGTGCCAGCAGTCTGCGGGGACTAGGCACAGATACGCAGTATTTT.

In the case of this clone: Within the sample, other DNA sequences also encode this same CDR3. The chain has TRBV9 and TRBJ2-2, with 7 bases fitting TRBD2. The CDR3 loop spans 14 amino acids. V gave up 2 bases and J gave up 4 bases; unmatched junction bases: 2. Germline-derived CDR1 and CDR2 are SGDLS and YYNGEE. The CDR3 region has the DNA TGTGCCAGCAGCGTCCCGGGGGGCACCGGGGAGCTGTTTTTT. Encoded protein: CASSVPGGTGELFF.

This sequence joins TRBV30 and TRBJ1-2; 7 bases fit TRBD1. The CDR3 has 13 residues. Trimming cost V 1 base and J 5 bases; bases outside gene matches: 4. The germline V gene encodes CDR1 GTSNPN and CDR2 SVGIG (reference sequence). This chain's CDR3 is CAWSAGDSYGYTF. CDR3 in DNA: TGTGCCTGGAGTGCGGGGGACAGTTATGGCTACACCTTC.

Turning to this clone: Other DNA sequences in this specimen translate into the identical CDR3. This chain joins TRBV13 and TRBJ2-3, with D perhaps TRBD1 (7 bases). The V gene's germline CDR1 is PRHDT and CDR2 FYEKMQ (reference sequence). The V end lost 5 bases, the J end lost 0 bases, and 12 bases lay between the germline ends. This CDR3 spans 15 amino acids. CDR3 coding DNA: TGTGCCAGCAGCCCAGGGGGGCCTAGCACAGATACGCAGTATTTT. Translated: CASSPGGPSTDTQYF.

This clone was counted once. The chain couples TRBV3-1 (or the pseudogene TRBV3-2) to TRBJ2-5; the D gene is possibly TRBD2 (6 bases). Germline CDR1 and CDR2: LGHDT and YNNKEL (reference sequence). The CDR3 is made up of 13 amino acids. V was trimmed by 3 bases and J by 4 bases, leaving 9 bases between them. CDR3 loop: CASSQLGGETQYF. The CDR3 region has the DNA TGTGCCAGCAGCCAGTTGGGGGGAGAGACCCAGTACTTC.

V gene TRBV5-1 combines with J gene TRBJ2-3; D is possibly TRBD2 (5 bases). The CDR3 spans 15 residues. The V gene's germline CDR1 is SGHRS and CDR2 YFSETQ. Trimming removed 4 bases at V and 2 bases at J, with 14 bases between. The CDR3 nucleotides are TGCGCCAGCAGCCTGGACGGGGATTACACAGATACGCAGTATTTT. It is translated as CASSLDGDYTDTQYF.

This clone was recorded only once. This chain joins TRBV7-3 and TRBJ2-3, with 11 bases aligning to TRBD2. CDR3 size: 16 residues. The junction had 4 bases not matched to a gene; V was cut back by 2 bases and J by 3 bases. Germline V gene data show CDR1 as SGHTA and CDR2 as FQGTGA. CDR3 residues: CASSLLAGGSTDTQYF. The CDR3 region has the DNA TGTGCCAGCAGCTTACTAGCGGGGGGCTCTACAGATACGCAGTATTTT. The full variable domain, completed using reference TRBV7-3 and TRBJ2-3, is GAGVSQTPSNKVTEKGKYVELRCDPISGHTALYWYRQSLGQGPEFLIYFQGTGAADDSGLPNDRFFAVRPEGSVSTLKIQRTERGDSAVYLCASSLLAGGSTDTQYFGPGTRLTVL.

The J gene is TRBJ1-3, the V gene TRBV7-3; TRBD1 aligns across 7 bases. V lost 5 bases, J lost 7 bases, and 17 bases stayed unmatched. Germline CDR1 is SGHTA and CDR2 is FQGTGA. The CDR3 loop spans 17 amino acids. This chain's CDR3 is CASSPRERGTGANTIYF. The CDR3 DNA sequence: TGTGCCAGCAGCCCCCGAGAGAGAGGAACAGGGGCGAACACCATATATTTT.

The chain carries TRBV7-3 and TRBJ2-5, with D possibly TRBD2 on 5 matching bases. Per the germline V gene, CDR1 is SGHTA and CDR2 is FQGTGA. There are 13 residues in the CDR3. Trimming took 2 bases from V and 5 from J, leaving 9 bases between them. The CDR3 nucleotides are TGTGCCAGCAGCTTAGGGAGATCGGAGACCCAGTACTTC. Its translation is CASSLGRSETQYF.

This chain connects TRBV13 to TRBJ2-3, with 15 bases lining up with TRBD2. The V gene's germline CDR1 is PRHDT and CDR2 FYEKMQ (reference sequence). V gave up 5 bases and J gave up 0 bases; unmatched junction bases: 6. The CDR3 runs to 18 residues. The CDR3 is CASSLGTSGGISTDTQYF. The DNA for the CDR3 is TGTGCCAGCAGCCTGGGGACTAGCGGGGGGATTAGCACAGATACGCAGTATTTT.

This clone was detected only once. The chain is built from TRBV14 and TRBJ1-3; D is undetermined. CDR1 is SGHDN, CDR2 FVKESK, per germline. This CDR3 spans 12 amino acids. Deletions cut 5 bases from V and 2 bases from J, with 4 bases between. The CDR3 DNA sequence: TGTGCCAGCAGCTCGGCTGGAAACACCATATATTTT. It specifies CASSSAGNTIYF.

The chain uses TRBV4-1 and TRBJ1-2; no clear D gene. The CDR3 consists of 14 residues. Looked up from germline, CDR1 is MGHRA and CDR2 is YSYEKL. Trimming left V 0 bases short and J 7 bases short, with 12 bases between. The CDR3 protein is CASSQDSGRGGYTF. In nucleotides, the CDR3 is TGCGCCAGCAGCCAAGACTCGGGTAGAGGTGGCTACACCTTC.

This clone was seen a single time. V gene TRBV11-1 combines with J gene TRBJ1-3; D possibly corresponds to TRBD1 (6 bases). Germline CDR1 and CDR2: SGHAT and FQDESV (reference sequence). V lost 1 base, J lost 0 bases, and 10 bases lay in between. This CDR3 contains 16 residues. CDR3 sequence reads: CASSLEGGRSGNTIYF. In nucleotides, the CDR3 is TGTGCCAGCAGCTTAGAAGGGGGTCGCTCTGGAAACACCATATATTTT.

The CDR3 region has the DNA TGTGCCAGCAGCCCTTTCTCTTCCAGGGAGGGTGGCTACACCTTC. Protein sequence: CASSPFSSREGGYTF. This chain joins TRBV9 and TRBJ1-2; tentative D call: TRBD1 (5 bases). The CDR3 runs to 15 residues. V dropped 4 bases and J dropped 7 bases, with 20 bases sitting between them. Germline V gene sequence: CDR1 SGDLS, CDR2 YYNGEE.

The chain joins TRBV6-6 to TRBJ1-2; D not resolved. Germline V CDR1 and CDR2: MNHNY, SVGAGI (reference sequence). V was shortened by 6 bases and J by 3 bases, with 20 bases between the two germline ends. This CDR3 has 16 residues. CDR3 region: CASSPPRSQVHYGYTF. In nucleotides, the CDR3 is TGTGCCAGCAGCCCTCCCCGCAGCCAGGTTCACTATGGCTACACCTTC.

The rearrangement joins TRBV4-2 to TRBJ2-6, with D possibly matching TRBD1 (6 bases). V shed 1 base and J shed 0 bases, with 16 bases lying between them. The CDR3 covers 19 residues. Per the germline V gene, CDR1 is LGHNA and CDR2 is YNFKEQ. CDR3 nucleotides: TGTGCCAGCAGCCAAGTTAGGGCAGGGGCTCTCTCTGGGGCCAACGTCCTGACTTTC. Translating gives CASSQVRAGALSGANVLTF.

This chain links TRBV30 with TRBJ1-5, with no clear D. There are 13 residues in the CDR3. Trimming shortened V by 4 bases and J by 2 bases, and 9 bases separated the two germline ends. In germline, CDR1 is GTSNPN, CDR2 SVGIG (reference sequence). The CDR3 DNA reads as TGTGCCTGGACACCCCGGGGCAATCAGCCCCAGCATTTT. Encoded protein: CAWTPRGNQPQHF.

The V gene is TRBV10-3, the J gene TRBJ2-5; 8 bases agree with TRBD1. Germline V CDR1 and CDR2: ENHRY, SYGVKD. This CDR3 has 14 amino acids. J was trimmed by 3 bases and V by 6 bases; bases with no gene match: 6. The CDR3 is CAIRAETGEETQYF. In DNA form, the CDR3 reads TGTGCCATCAGGGCGGAGACAGGGGAAGAGACCCAGTACTTC.

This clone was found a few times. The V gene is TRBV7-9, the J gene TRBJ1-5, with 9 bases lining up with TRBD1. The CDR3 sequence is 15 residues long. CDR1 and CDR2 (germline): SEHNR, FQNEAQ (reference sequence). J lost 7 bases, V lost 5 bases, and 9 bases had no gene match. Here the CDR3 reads CASSQDGQGSQPQHF. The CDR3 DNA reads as TGTGCCAGCAGCCAAGACGGACAGGGGTCCCAGCCCCAGCATTTT. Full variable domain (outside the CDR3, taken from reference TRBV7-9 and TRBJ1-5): DTGVSQNPRHKITKRGQNVTFRCDPISEHNRLYWYRQTLGQGPEFLTYFQNEAQLEKSRLLSDRFSAERPKGSFSTLEIQRTEQGDSAMYLCASSQDGQGSQPQHFGDGTRLSIL.

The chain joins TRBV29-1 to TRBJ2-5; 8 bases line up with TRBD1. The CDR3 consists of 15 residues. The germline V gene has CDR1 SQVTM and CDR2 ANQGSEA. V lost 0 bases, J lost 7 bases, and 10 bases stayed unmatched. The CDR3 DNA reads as TGCAGCGTTGAAGATCCCTCAGGGGGCATGAGGACCCAGTACTTC. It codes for CSVEDPSGGMRTQYF. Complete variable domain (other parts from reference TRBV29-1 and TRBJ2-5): SAVISQKPSRDICQRGTSLTIQCQVDSQVTMMFWYRQQPGQSLTLIATANQGSEATYESGFVIDKFPISRPNLTFSTLTVSNMSPEDSSIYLCSVEDPSGGMRTQYFGPGTRLLVL.